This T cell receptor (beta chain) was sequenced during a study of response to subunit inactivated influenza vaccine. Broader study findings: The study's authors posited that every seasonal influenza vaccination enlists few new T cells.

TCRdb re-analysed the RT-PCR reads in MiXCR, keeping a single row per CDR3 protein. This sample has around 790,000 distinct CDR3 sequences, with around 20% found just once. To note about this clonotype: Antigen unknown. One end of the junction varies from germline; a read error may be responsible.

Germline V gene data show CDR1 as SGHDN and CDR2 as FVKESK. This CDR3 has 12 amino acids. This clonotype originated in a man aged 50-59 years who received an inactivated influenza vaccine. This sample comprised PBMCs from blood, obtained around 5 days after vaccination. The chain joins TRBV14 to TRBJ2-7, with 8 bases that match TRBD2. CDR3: CATSGGGYEQYF. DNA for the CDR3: TGTGCCACCAGCGGGGGCGGCTACGAGCAGTACTTC. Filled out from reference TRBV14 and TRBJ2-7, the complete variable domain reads EAGVTQFPSHSVIEKGQTVTLRCDPISGHDNLYWYRRVMGKEIKFLLHFVKESKQDESGMPNNRFLAERTGGTYSTLKVQPAELEDSGVYFCATSGGGYEQYFGPGTRLTVT.